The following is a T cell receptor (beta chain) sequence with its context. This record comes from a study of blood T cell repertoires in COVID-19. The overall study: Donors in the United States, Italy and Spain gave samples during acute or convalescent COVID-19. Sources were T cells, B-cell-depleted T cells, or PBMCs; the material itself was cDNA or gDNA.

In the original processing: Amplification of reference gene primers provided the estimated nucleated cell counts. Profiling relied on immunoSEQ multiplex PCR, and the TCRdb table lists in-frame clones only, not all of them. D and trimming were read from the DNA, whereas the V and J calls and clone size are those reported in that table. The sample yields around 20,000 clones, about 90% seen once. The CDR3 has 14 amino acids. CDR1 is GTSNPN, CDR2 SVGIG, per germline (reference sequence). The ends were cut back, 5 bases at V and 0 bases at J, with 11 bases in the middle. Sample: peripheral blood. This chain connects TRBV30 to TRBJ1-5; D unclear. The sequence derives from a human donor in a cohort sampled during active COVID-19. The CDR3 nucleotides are TGTGCCTGGGACCCACAGTTTAGCAATCAGCCCCAGCATTTT. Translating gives CAWDPQFSNQPQHF.